The sequence of this T cell receptor (beta chain) was determined in a study of blood T cell repertoires in COVID-19. Across the study: Material from acute and convalescent COVID-19 was sourced from the United States, Italy and Spain. PBMCs, B-cell-depleted T cells, or T cells provided the cDNA or gDNA that made up the material.

In the original workflow: Amplified reference gene primers provided the basis for estimating nucleated cell counts. This table comes from immunoSEQ multiplex PCR, and its TCRdb copy is limited to in-frame clones, with some not included. The V and J calls and clone size are taken from that table; D and trimming were inferred from the DNA. The top ten hold 3% to 3.5% of the sample, which has more than 95,000 clones, nearly 90% seen once. This TCR was sampled from a man between 50 and 59 years old in a cohort sampled during active COVID-19. The sequenced sample consisted of peripheral blood.

The CDR3 DNA is TGTGCCAGCAGTTCCACCGGGACAGGGGCGTCTTACACCTTC. It encodes CASSSTGTGASYTF. V gene TRBV27 combines with J gene TRBJ1-2; 10 nucleotides line up with TRBD1. The CDR3 spans 14 residues. V was clipped by 4 bases and J by 11 bases; unmatched bases: 10. From germline, CDR1 is MNHEY and CDR2 SMNVEV (reference sequence).